The T cell receptor (beta chain) under discussion was sequenced for a study of PD-1 blockade in mismatch repair-deficient tumors. Study context: Enrolled about 2012-2016, patients had progressing, pretreated mismatch repair-deficient cancers of over nine types.

Of note for this clone: What it recognizes is unknown.

V was pared by 3 bases and J by 3 bases, with 11 bases between. This CDR3 has 14 amino acids. Germline V gene sequence: CDR1 LNHDA, CDR2 SQIVND (reference sequence). Produced via immunoSEQ multiplex PCR; TCRdb's table is partial and in-frame only. The profile covers approximately 9,300 clones, with 75% to 95% appearing a single time and about 8.8% taken by the ten largest. Time point indicated: roughly 11-day in vitro stimulation with candidate neoantigen peptide 3. Mismatch repair deficiency was confirmed in all patients, by PCR or immunohistochemistry. Each of 7 or 8 ELISpot-reactive candidate peptides was used for roughly 11-day stimulation.

This specimen consisted of cells cultured in vitro, obtained from a patient treated with pembrolizumab. This TCR derives from an adult with mismatch repair-deficient cancer. The V and J genes are TRBV19 and TRBJ1-1; no clear D. The CDR3 nucleotides read TGTGCCAGTAGTATTGGGCTGGTCCACACTGAAGCTTTCTTT. Encoded protein: CASSIGLVHTEAFF.